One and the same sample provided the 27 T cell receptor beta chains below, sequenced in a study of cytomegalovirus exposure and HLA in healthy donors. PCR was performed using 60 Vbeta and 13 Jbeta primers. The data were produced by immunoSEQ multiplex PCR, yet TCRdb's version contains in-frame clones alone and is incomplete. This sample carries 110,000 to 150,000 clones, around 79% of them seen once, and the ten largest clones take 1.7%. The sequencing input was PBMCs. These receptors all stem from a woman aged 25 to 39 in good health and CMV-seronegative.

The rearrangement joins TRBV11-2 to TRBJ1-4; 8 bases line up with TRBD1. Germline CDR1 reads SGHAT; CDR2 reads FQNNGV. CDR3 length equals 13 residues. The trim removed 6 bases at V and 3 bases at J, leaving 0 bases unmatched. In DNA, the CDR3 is TGTGCCAGCAGGACAGGGGCTAATGAAAAACTGTTTTTT. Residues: CASRTGANEKLFF.

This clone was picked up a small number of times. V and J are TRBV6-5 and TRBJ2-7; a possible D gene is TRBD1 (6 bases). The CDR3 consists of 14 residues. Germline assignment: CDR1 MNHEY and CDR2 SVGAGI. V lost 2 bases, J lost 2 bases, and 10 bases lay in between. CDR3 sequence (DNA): TGTGCCAGCAGTTACCCAGGGGCTGCCTACGAGCAGTACTTC. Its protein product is CASSYPGAAYEQYF.

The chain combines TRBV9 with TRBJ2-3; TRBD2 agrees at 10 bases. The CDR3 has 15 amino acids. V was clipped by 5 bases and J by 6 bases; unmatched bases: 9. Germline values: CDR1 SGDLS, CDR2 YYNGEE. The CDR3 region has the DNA TGTGCCAGCAGTTACCCAAGCGGGGGGGGTGATACGCAGTATTTT. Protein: CASSYPSGGGDTQYF.

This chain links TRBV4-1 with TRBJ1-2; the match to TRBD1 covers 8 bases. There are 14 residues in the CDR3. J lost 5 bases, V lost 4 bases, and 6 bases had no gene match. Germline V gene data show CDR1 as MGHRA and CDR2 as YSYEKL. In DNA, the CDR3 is TGCGCCAGCAGCCTCGGGACAGGCTCATATGGCTACACCTTC. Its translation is CASSLGTGSYGYTF.

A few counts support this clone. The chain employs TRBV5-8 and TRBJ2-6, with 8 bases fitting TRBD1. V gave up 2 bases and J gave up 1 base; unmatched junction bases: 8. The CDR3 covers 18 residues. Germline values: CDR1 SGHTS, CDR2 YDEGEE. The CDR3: CASSLATGAASGANVLTF. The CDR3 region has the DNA TGTGCCAGCAGCTTAGCGACAGGGGCGGCTTCTGGGGCCAACGTCCTGACTTTC.

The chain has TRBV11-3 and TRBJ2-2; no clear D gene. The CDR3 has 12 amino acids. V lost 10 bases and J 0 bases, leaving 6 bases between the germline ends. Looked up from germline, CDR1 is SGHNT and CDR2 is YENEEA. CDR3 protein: CAIRANTGELFF. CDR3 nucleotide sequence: TGTGCCATACGAGCGAACACCGGGGAGCTGTTTTTT.

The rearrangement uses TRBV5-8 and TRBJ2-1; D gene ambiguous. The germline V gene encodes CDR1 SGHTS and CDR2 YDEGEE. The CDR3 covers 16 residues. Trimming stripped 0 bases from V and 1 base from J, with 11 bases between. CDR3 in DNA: TGTGCCAGCAGCTTGGAGGTCAGAGGATCCTACAATGAGCAGTTCTTC. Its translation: CASSLEVRGSYNEQFF. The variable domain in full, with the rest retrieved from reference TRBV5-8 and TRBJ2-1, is EAGVTQSPTHLIKTRGQQATLRCSPISGHTSVYWYQQALGLGLQFLLWYDEGEERNRGNFPPRFSGRQFPNYSSELNVNALELEDSALYLCASSLEVRGSYNEQFFGPGTRLTVL.

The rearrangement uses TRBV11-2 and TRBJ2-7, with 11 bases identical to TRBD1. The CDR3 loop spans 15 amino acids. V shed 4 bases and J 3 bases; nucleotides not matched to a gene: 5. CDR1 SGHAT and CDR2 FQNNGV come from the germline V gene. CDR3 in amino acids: CASSSRTGGSYEQYF. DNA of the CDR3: TGTGCCAGCAGCTCCAGGACAGGGGGCAGCTACGAGCAGTACTTC.

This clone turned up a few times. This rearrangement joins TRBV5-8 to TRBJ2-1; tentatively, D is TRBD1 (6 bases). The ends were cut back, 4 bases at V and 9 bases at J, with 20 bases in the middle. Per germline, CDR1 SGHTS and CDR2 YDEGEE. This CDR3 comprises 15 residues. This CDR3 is CASSPQGSRGAEQFF. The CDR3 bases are TGTGCCAGCAGCCCACAGGGATCCCGTGGCGCTGAGCAGTTCTTC. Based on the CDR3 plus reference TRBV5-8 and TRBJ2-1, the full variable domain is EAGVTQSPTHLIKTRGQQATLRCSPISGHTSVYWYQQALGLGLQFLLWYDEGEERNRGNFPPRFSGRQFPNYSSELNVNALELEDSALYLCASSPQGSRGAEQFFGPGTRLTVL.

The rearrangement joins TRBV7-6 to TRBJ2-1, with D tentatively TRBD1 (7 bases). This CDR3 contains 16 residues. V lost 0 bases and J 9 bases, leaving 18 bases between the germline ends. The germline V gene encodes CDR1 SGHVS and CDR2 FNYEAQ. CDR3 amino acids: CASSLALAGGLGEQFF. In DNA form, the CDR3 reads TGTGCCAGCAGCTTAGCTTTGGCAGGGGGGCTCGGTGAGCAGTTCTTC.

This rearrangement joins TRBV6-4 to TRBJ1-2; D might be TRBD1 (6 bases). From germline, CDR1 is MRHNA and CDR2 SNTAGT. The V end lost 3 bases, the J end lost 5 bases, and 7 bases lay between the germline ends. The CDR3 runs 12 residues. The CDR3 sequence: CASSEGGYGYTF. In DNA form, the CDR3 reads TGTGCCAGCAGTGAAGGGGGTTATGGCTACACCTTC.

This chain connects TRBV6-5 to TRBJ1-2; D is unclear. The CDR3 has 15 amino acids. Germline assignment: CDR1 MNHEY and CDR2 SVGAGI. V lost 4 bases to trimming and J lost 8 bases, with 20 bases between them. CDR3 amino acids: CASSSPTKGRGGYTF. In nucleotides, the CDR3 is TGTGCCAGCAGTTCCCCAACCAAGGGCCGGGGAGGCTACACCTTC.

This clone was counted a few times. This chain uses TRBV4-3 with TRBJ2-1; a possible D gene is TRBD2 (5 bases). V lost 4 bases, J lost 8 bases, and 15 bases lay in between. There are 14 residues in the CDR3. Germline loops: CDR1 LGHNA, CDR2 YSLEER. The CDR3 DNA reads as TGCGCCAGCAGCCCCCTGCCCAGCGGCGATGAGCAGTTCTTC. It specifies CASSPLPSGDEQFF.

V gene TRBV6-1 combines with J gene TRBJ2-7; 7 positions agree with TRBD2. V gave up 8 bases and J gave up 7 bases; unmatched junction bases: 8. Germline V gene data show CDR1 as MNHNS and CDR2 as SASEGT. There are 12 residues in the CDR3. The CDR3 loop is CASPGRIGEQYF. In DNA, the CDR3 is TGTGCCAGCCCCGGGAGGATCGGTGAGCAGTACTTC.

The CDR3 DNA follows: TGTGCCTGGAGTGTAGCGGGGGCGATCGATGGTTCACCCCTCCACTTT. It encodes CAWSVAGAIDGSPLHF. The chain employs TRBV30 and TRBJ1-6; D possibly corresponds to TRBD1 (6 bases). V was clipped by 0 bases and J by 9 bases, with 18 bases between them. The germline gives CDR1 GTSNPN, CDR2 SVGIG (reference sequence). This CDR3 has 16 residues.

DNA for the CDR3: TGTGCCAGCAGCTTGGGAGCGTACGAGCAGTACTTC. Translating it yields CASSLGAYEQYF. V is TRBV5-4 and J is TRBJ2-7; D is ambiguous. This CDR3 is built from 12 residues. V shed 0 bases and J shed 4 bases, with 5 bases lying between them. Germline CDR1 and CDR2: SGHNT and YYREEE (reference sequence).

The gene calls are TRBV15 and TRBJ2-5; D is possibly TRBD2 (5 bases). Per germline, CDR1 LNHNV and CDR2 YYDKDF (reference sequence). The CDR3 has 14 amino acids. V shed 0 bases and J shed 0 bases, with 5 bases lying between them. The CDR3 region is CATSREADQETQYF. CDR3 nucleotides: TGTGCCACCAGCAGAGAAGCGGACCAAGAGACCCAGTACTTC.

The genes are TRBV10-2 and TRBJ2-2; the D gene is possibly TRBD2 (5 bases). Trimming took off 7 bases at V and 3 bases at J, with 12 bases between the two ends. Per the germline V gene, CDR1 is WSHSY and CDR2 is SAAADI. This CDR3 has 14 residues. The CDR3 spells CASMARVDTGELFF. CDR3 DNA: TGCGCCAGCATGGCGAGGGTTGACACCGGGGAGCTGTTTTTT.

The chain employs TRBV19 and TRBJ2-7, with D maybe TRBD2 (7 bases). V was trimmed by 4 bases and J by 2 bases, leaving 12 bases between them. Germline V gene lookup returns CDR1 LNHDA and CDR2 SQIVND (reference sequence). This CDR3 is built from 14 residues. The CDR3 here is CASSTRGAPYEQYF. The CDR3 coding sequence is TGTGCCAGTAGTACCCGGGGGGCGCCCTACGAGCAGTACTTC.

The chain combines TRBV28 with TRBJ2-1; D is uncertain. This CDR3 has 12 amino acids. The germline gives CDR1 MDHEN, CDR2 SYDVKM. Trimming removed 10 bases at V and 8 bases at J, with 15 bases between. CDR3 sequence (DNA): TGTGCCACCCTCCAGAGGCCCCATGAGCAGTTCTTC. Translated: CATLQRPHEQFF. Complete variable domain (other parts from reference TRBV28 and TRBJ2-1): DVKVTQSSRYLVKRTGEKVFLECVQDMDHENMFWYRQDPGLGLRLIYFSYDVKMKEKGDIPEGYSVSREKKERFSLILESASTNQTSMYLCATLQRPHEQFFGPGTRLTVL.

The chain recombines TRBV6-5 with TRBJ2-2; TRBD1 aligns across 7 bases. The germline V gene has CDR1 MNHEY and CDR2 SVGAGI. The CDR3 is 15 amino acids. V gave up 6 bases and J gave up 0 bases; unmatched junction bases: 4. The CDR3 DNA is TGTGCCAGCAGAGGGGACAGTTCGAACACCGGGGAGCTGTTTTTT. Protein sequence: CASRGDSSNTGELFF.

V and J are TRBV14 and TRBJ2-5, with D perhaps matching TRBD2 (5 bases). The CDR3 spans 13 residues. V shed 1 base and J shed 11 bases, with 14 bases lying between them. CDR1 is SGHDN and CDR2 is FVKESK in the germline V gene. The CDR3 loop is CASSQVNSGEQYF. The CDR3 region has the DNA TGTGCCAGCAGCCAAGTAAACAGCGGTGAGCAGTACTTC. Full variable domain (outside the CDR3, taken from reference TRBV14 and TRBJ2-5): EAGVTQFPSHSVIEKGQTVTLRCDPISGHDNLYWYRRVMGKEIKFLLHFVKESKQDESGMPNNRFLAERTGGTYSTLKVQPAELEDSGVYFCASSQVNSGEQYFGPGTRLLVL.

CDR3 bases: TGTGCCAGCAGCTCCCCGGACCGGGACAGGGGTTTTGGCTATGGCTACACCTTC. Residues: CASSSPDRDRGFGYGYTF. The rearrangement joins TRBV7-9 to TRBJ1-2; 10 bases line up with TRBD1. The CDR3 covers 18 residues. The V segment lost 4 bases and the J segment 4 bases; nucleotides outside the gene matches: 15. CDR1 and CDR2 (germline): SEHNR, FQNEAQ (reference sequence).

The DNA for the CDR3 is TGCGCCAGCAGCCCACAACCGGAGACGGGGAACACTGAAGCTTTCTTT. It translates to CASSPQPETGNTEAFF. The chain combines TRBV5-1 with TRBJ1-1; no reliable D call. The ends were cut back, 4 bases at V and 1 base at J, with 17 bases in the middle. The CDR3 is 16 amino acids. CDR1 and CDR2 (germline): SGHRS, YFSETQ.

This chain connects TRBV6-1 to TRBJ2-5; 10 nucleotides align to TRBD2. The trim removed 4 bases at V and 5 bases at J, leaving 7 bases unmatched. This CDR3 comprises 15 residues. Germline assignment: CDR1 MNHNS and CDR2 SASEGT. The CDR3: CASSVSGGAYETQYF. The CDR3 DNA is TGTGCCAGCAGTGTGAGCGGGGGGGCTTATGAGACCCAGTACTTC.

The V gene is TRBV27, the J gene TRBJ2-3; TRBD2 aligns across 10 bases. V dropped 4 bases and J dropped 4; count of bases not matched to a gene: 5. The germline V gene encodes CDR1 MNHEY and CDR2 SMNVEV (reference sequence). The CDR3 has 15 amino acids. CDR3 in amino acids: CASSSLAGAADTQYF. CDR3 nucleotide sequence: TGTGCCAGCAGTTCCCTAGCGGGGGCGGCAGATACGCAGTATTTT.

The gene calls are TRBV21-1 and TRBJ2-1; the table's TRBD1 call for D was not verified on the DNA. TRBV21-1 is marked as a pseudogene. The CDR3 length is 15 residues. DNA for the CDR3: TGTGCCAGCAGCCAGCTATACCGGGACACCGATGAGCAGTTCTTC. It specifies CASSQLYRDTDEQFF.